The sequence of this T cell receptor (beta chain) was determined in a study of blood T cell repertoires in COVID-19. Germline V gene sequence: CDR1 LGHNA, CDR2 YSLEER. V shed 1 base, J shed 0 bases, and the junction held 8 bases outside the gene matches. This CDR3 comprises 17 residues. Assay: immunoSEQ multiplex PCR; the TCRdb copy retains only in-frame clones and omits some. In the table there are 74,000 or so clones, 75% to 90% of which are singletons. V usage is TRBV4-3 and J usage is TRBJ2-5, with TRBD2 identical over 7 bases. Sequencing input: peripheral blood. The receptor's source is a man aged 50 to 59 with acute or convalescent COVID-19. The CDR3 loop is CASSQGGGIGYQETQYF. CDR3 DNA sequence: TGCGCCAGCAGCCAAGGCGGGGGTATCGGGTACCAAGAGACCCAGTACTTC.